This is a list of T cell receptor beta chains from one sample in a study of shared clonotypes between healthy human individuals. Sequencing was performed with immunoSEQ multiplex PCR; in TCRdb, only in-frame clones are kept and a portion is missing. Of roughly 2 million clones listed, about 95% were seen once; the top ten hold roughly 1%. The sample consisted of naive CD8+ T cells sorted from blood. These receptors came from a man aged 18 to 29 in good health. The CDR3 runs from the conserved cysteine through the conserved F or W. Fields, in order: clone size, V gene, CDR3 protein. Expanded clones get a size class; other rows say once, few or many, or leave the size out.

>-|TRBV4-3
CASSLSSSGNTIYF
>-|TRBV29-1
CSVEPPSPNTEAFF
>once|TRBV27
CASSVRGGAYEQYF
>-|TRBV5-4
CASSWGEFYEQYF
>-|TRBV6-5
CASSLGLAWETQYF
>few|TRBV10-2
CAASGEEETQYF
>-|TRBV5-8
CASSPPSGYTEAFF
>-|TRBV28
CASSLGGDEKLFF
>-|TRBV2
CAISRRDRVGTEAFF
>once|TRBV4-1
CASSQGQGIQQPQHF
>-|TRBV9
CASSADGDSNQPQHF
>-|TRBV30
CAWSGAATYEQYF
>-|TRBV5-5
CASSLGTRSYEQYF
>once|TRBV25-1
CASSDRSYTDTQYF